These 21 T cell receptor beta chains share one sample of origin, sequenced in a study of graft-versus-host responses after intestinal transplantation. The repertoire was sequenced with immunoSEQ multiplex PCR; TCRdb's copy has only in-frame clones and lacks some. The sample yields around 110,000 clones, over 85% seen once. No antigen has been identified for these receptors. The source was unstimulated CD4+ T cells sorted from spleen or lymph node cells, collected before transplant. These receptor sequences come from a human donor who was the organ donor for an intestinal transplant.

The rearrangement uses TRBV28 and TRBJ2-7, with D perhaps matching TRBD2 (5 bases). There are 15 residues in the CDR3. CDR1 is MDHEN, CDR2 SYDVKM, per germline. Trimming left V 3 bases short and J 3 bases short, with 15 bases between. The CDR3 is CASSLRAYYYYEQYF. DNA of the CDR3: TGTGCCAGCAGTTTGAGGGCCTACTACTACTACGAGCAGTACTTC. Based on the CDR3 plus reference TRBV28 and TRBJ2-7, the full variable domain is DVKVTQSSRYLVKRTGEKVFLECVQDMDHENMFWYRQDPGLGLRLIYFSYDVKMKEKGDIPEGYSVSREKKERFSLILESASTNQTSMYLCASSLRAYYYYEQYFGPGTRLTVT.

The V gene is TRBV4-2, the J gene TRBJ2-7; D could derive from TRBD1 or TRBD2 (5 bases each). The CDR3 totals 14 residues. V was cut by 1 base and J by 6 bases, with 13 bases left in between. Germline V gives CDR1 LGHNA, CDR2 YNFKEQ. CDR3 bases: TGTGCCAGCAGCCAAGGGGGGTTGAGGGTCGAGCAGTACTTC. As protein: CASSQGGLRVEQYF.

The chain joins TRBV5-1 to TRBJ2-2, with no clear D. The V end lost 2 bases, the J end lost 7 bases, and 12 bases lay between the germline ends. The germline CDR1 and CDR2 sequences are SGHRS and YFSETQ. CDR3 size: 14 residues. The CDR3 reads CASSFRAHGGELFF. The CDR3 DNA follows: TGCGCCAGCAGCTTTAGGGCCCACGGCGGGGAGCTGTTTTTT.

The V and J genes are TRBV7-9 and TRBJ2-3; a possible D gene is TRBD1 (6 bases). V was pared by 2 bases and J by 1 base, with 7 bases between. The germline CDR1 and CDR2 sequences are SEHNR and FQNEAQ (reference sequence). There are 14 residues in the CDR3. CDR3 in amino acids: CASSLRQGTDTQYF. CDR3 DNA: TGTGCCAGCAGCTTAAGACAGGGCACAGATACGCAGTATTTT.

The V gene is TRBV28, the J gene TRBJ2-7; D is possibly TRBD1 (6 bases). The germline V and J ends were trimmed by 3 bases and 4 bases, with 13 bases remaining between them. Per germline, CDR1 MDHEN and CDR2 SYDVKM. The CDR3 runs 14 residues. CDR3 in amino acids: CASSFLRTVYEQYF. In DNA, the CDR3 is TGTGCCAGCAGTTTCCTACGGACAGTTTACGAGCAGTACTTC. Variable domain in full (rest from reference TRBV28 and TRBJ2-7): DVKVTQSSRYLVKRTGEKVFLECVQDMDHENMFWYRQDPGLGLRLIYFSYDVKMKEKGDIPEGYSVSREKKERFSLILESASTNQTSMYLCASSFLRTVYEQYFGPGTRLTVT.

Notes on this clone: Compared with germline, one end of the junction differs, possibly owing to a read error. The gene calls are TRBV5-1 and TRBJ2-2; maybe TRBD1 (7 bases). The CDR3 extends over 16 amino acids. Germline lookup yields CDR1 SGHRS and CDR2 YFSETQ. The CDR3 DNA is TGCGCCAGCAGCTCTGAGGGGGCGCAGTATGGCGGGAAGCTGTTTTTT. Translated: CASSSEGAQYGGKLFF.

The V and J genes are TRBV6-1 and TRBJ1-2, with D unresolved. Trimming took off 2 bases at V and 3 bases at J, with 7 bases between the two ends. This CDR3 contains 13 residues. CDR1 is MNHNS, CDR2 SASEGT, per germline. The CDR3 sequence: CASSEKVYYGYTF. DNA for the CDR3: TGTGCCAGCAGTGAAAAGGTATACTATGGCTACACCTTC.

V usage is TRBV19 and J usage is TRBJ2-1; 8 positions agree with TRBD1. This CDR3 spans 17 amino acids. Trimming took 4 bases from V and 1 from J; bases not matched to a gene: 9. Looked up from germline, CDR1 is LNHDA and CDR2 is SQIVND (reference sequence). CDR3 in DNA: TGTGCCAGTAGTACTCGGACAGGGCTTGTTTCCTACAATGAGCAGTTCTTC. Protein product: CASSTRTGLVSYNEQFF.

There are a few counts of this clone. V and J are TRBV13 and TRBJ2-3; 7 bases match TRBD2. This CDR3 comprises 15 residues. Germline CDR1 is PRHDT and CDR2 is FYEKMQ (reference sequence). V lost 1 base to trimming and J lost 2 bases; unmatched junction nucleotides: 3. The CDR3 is CASSLASGPTDTQYF. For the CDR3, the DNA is TGTGCCAGCAGCTTAGCTAGCGGCCCCACAGATACGCAGTATTTT.

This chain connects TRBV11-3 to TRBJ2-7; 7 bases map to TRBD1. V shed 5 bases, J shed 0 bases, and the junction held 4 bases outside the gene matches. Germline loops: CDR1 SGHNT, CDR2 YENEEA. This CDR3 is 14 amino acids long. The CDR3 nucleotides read TGTGCCAGCAGCACGGACAGGAGCTCCTACGAGCAGTACTTC. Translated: CASSTDRSSYEQYF.

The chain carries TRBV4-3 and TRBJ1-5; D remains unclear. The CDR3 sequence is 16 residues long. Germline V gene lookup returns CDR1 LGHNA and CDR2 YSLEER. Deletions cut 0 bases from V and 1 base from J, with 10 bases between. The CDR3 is CASSQDLGPSNQPQHF. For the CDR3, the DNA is TGCGCCAGCAGCCAAGATCTTGGGCCAAGCAATCAGCCCCAGCATTTT.

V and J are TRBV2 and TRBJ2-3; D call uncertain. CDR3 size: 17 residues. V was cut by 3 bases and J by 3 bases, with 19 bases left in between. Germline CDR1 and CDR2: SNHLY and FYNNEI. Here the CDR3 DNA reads TGTGCCAGCAGTGACCCGTCTCTAGTATTATCAACAGATACGCAGTATTTT. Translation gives CASSDPSLVLSTDTQYF.

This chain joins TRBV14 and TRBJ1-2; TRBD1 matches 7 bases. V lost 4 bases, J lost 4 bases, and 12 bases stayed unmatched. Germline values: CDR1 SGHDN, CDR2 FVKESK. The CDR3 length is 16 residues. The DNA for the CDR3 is TGTGCCAGCAGCCTCGACAGGGTAGAAGGCTCCTATGGCTACACCTTC. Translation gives CASSLDRVEGSYGYTF.

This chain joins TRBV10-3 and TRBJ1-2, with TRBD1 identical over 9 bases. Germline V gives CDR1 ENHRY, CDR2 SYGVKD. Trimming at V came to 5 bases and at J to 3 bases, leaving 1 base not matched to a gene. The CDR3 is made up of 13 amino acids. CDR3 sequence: CAISRDRDYGYTF. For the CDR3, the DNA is TGTGCCATCAGTCGGGACAGGGACTATGGCTACACCTTC.

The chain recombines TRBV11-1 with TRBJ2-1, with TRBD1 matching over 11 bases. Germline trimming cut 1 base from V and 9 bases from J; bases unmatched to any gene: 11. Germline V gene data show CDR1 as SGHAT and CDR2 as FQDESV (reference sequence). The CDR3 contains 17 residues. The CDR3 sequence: CASSLEPWWTGGGEQFF. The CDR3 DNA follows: TGTGCCAGCAGCTTAGAACCTTGGTGGACAGGGGGCGGTGAGCAGTTCTTC.

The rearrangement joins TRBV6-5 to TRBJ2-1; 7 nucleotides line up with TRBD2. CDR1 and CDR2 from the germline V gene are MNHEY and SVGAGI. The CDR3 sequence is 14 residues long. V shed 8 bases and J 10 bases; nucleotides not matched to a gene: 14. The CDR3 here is CASALADAYIEQFF. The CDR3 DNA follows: TGTGCCAGCGCGCTAGCGGATGCTTACATCGAGCAGTTCTTC.

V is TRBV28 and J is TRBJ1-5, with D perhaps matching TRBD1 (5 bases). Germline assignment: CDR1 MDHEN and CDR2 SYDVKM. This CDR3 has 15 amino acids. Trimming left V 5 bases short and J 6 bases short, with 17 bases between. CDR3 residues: CASSRVGGERQPQHF. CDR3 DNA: TGTGCCAGCAGTAGGGTCGGAGGGGAGCGTCAGCCCCAGCATTTT.

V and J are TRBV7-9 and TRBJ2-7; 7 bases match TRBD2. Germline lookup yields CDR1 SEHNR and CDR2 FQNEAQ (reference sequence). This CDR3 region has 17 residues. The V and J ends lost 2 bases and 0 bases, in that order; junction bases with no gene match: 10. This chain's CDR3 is CASSLKRLSGDSYEQYF. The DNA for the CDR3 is TGTGCCAGCAGCTTAAAGAGATTGAGCGGGGACTCCTACGAGCAGTACTTC.

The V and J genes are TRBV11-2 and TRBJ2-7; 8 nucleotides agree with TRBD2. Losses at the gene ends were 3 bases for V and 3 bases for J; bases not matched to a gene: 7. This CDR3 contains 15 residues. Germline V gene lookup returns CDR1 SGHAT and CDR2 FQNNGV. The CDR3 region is CASSFPGLGFYEQYF. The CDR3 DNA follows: TGTGCCAGCAGCTTCCCGGGACTAGGGTTCTACGAGCAGTACTTC.

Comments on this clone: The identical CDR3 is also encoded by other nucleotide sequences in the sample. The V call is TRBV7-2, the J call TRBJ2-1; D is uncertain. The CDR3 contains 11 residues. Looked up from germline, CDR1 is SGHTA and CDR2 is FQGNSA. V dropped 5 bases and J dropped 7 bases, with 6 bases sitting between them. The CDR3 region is CASSLGNEQFF. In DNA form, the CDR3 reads TGTGCCAGCAGCCTCGGGAATGAGCAGTTCTTC.

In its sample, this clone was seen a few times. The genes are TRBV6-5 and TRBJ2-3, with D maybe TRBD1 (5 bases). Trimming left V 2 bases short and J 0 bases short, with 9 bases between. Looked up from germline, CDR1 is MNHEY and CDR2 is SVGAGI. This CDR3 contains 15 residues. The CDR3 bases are TGTGCCAGCAGTTACAGGGGTGGGAGCACAGATACGCAGTATTTT. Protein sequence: CASSYRGGSTDTQYF.